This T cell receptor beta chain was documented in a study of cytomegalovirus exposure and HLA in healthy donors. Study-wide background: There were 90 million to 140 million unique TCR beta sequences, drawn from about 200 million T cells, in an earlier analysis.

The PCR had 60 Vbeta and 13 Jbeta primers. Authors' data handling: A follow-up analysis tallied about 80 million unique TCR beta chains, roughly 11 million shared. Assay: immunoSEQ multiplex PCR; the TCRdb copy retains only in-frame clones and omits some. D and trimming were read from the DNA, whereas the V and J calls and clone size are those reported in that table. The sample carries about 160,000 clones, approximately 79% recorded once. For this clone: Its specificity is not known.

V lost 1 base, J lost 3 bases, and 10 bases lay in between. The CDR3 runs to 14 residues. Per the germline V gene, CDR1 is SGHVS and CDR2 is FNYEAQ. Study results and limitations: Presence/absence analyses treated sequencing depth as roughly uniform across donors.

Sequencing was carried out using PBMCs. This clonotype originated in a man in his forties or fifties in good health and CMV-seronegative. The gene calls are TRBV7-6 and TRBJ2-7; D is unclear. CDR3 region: CASSLDPSSYEQYF. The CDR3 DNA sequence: TGTGCCAGCAGCTTAGATCCCTCCAGCTACGAGCAGTACTTC.